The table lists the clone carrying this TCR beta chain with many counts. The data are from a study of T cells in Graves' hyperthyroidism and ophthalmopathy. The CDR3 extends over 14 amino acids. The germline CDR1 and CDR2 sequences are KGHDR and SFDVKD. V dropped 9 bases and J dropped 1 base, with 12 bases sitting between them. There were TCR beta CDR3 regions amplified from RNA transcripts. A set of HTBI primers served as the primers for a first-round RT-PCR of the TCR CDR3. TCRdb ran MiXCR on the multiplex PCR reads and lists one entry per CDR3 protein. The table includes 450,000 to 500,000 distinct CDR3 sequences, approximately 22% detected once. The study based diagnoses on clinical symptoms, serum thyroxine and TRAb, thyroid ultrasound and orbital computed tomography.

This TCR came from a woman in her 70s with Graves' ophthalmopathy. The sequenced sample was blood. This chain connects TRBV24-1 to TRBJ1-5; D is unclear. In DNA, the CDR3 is TGTGCCACCTCGTCTGGGCTAAGCAATCAGCCCCAGCATTTT. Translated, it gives CATSSGLSNQPQHF.